This is a list of T cell receptor beta chains from one sample in a study of T cell repertoires in cytomegalovirus infection. TCRdb itself ran the reads through MiXCR, one entry per CDR3 protein. This table holds 200,000 to 300,000 distinct CDR3 sequences, more than 9% found once. The sample was PBMCs. The receptors here all came from a human donor in good health (CMV status not recorded). Some clones in this sample may be carry-over from other donors' samples. CDR3s leave out the opening cysteine and the closing phenylalanine or tryptophan.

cdr3_length	v_call	j_call	cdr3_aa
11	TRBV28	TRBJ1-2	ASNPVGIHGYT
14	TRBV28	TRBJ2-7	ASSLQGGGFSYEQY
11	TRBV20-1	TRBJ1-5	SARRDSDQPQH
11	TRBV7-2	TRBJ2-4	ASSLKRGAEAY
15	TRBV6-6	TRBJ1-1	ASSYSGQGAMNTEAF
14	TRBV19	TRBJ1-3	ASSISPASSGNTIY
12	TRBV6-2/TRBV6-3	TRBJ2-7	ATCSGDRSYEQY
12	TRBV11-3	TRBJ2-1	ASGLAGSYNEQF
12	TRBV6-6	TRBJ1-5	ASSEGDRAQPQH
18	TRBV7-2	TRBJ1-6	ASSHGPGQGANPYNSPLH
13	TRBV9	TRBJ2-1	ASSASPVSYNEQF
13	TRBV2	TRBJ2-5	ASRRASGAKETQY
13	TRBV6-6	TRBJ2-7	ASSYAGGGQYEQY
12	TRBV28	TRBJ1-2	ASSLGVRPGGYT
14	TRBV19	TRBJ2-2	ASKSRGAANTGELF
13	TRBV7-9	TRBJ2-3	SSSPGTSGSDTQY
13	TRBV7-2	TRBJ2-7	ASSLVQGKAYEQY
13	TRBV7-2	TRBJ1-1	ASSISTAGAAEAF
12	TRBV7-2	TRBJ1-1	ASSEGGAYLEAF
13	TRBV7-2	TRBJ1-3	ASSLEVDSGNTIY
14	TRBV28	TRBJ2-7	ASSSILAGDISEQY
14	TRBV4-3	TRBJ2-3	ASSQDLASPRDTQY
11	TRBV7-2	TRBJ2-3	ASRLLTTDTQY
15	TRBV11-2	TRBJ2-3	ASSFKGRERYTDTQY
11	TRBV20-1	TRBJ2-3	SAGTSFTDTQY
13	TRBV15	TRBJ2-5	ATSRELAAQETQY
13	TRBV20-1	TRBJ2-2	SARWAVRGTGELF
14	TRBV7-2	TRBJ1-2	ASSPYPGRLNYGYT
10	TRBV20-1	TRBJ2-7	SANRGLYEQY
12	TRBV7-2	TRBJ2-7	ASSPTGVEYEQY
13	TRBV12-3/TRBV12-4	TRBJ1-5	ASRLGQISNQPQH
14	TRBV11-3	TRBJ2-7	ASSPRDSLGAYEQY
11	TRBV6-1	TRBJ1-5	ASSEGRNQPQH
10	TRBV20-1	TRBJ2-7	SARDGQALQY
12	TRBV5-1	TRBJ2-3	ASSFSPSGDTQY
14	TRBV4-3	TRBJ1-1	ASSQEGWGPDTEAF
12	TRBV28	TRBJ1-6	ASSVDRWSSPLH
12	TRBV2	TRBJ1-6	ASSLQAPLSPLH
18	TRBV6-8	TRBJ2-6	ASSYGPGWTRGRGANVLT
13	TRBV7-3	TRBJ2-5	ASSLTAAPQETQY
14	TRBV7-2	TRBJ1-2	ASSLAAGGGEGGYT
14	TRBV7-8	TRBJ2-1	ASSLGRTPTYNEQF
12	TRBV7-2	TRBJ2-2	ASSLPLNTGELF
11	TRBV20-1	TRBJ1-6	SARVDAASPLH
11	TRBV7-2	TRBJ2-7	ASSFDRDYEQY
10	TRBV7-8	TRBJ2-7	ASSRTRGEQY
11	TRBV5-1	TRBJ2-5	ASGPGVQETQY
11	TRBV7-9	TRBJ2-1	ASSLGTAGEQF
12	TRBV20-1	TRBJ2-3	SARASGEPNTQY
11	TRBV29-1	TRBJ1-1	SVENRGNTEAF
13	TRBV14	TRBJ2-3	ASAGTGVSTDTQY
14	TRBV7-2	TRBJ1-2	ASSSWTRASNYGYT
13	TRBV28	TRBJ2-3	ASSPPGLSHGTQY
13	TRBV7-2	TRBJ2-7	ASSLGLAGVVEQY
16	TRBV11-2	TRBJ1-2	ASSLPSIGVDRAYGYT
14	TRBV6-2/TRBV6-3	TRBJ2-5	ASSYGSGQGEETQY
11	TRBV7-2	TRBJ1-1	ASSLRGEAEAF